The next 30 T cell receptor beta chains were all read from a single sample in a study of cytomegalovirus exposure and HLA in healthy donors. The PCR employed 60 Vbeta primers together with 13 Jbeta primers. The protocol was immunoSEQ multiplex PCR, while the TCRdb copy is restricted to in-frame clones and leaves out a portion. The sample shows about 89,000 clones, around 64% of them seen only once. Input material: PBMCs. These receptors were collected from a human donor in good health.

This chain joins TRBV2 and TRBJ2-2, with a possible D match to TRBD1 (5 bases). CDR1 and CDR2 from the germline V gene are SNHLY and FYNNEI. V dropped 6 bases and J dropped 4 bases, with 12 bases sitting between them. The CDR3 is 14 amino acids. The CDR3 nucleotides read TGTGCCAGCAGGGAGAGACAGATCACCGGGGAGCTGTTTTTT. Its protein is CASRERQITGELFF. Complete variable domain (other parts from reference TRBV2 and TRBJ2-2): EPEVTQTPSHQVTQMGQEVILRCVPISNHLYFYWYRQILGQKVEFLVSFYNNEISEKSEIFDDQFSVERPDGSNFTLKIRSTKLEDSAMYFCASRERQITGELFFGEGSRLTVL.

The rearrangement links TRBV7-2 to TRBJ2-7; possible D gene TRBD1, 6 bases. This CDR3 has 16 residues. V gave up 1 base and J gave up 3 bases, with 16 bases separating them. Germline V CDR1 and CDR2: SGHTA, FQGNSA. CDR3: CASSLDRVSLYYEQYF. CDR3 bases: TGTGCCAGCAGCTTAGACAGGGTATCCCTCTACTACGAGCAGTACTTC.

The chain uses TRBV6-1 and TRBJ1-4; D is uncertain. In germline, CDR1 is MNHNS, CDR2 SASEGT. V lost 5 bases and J 0 bases, leaving 10 bases between the germline ends. This CDR3 is built from 15 residues. In DNA, the CDR3 is TGTGCCAGCAGTCTAGGTCACCCAACTAATGAAAAACTGTTTTTT. Amino acids: CASSLGHPTNEKLFF.

The rearrangement uses TRBV7-6 and TRBJ1-5; D may be TRBD1 (6 bases). This CDR3 contains 14 residues. The germline V gene encodes CDR1 SGHVS and CDR2 FNYEAQ. V lost 1 base, J lost 5 bases, and 9 bases lay in between. CDR3 nucleotides: TGTGCCAGCAGCTTAGGCAGGGGAGATCAGCCCCAGCATTTT. Residues: CASSLGRGDQPQHF.

The J gene is TRBJ2-3, the V gene TRBV6-4, with 9 bases matching TRBD2. CDR1 MRHNA and CDR2 SNTAGT come from the germline V gene. This CDR3 is built from 16 residues. V was clipped by 0 bases and J by 4 bases; unmatched bases: 5. CDR3 in DNA: TGTGCCAGCAGTGACTCGGCGGGGGGGACCGCAGATACGCAGTATTTT. Its protein is CASSDSAGGTADTQYF.

The chain is built from TRBV6-5 and TRBJ2-1; TRBD2 is a possible D gene (7 bases). Germline V gene data show CDR1 as MNHEY and CDR2 as SVGAGI. This CDR3 contains 15 residues. Trimming cost V 5 bases and J 3 bases, with 14 bases left between them. CDR3 DNA sequence: TGTGCCAGCAGTACCGGGGGGCCCCACTACAATGAGCAGTTCTTC. Residues: CASSTGGPHYNEQFF.

This chain links TRBV25-1 with TRBJ1-5, with 9 bases that match TRBD1. This CDR3 has 13 amino acids. Germline loops: CDR1 MGHDK, CDR2 SYGVNS. Trimming cost V 4 bases and J 5 bases; bases outside gene matches: 0. The CDR3 protein is CASSGTGDQPQHF. The CDR3, as DNA: TGTGCCAGCAGTGGGACAGGGGATCAGCCCCAGCATTTT.

V usage is TRBV27 and J usage is TRBJ1-1; D ambiguous. The CDR3 is made up of 13 amino acids. Germline CDR1 reads MNHEY; CDR2 reads SMNVEV (reference sequence). The V and J ends lost 8 bases and 1 base respectively, with 11 bases between them. The CDR3 DNA sequence: TGTGCCAGCGGCCCGCCTAGGAACACTGAAGCTTTCTTT. Its protein product is CASGPPRNTEAFF.

This clone was seen only a few times. This chain joins TRBV2 and TRBJ2-7; 8 nucleotides align to TRBD2. V shed 5 bases and J 1 base; nucleotides not matched to a gene: 13. Germline V gene data show CDR1 as SNHLY and CDR2 as FYNNEI. This CDR3 contains 17 residues. CDR3 region: CASSPGLARSISYEQYF. DNA of the CDR3: TGTGCCAGCAGTCCCGGACTAGCAAGAAGTATATCCTACGAGCAGTACTTC.

The chain uses TRBV14 and TRBJ1-2; a weak D match, TRBD1 (5 bases). V gave up 4 bases and J gave up 0 bases, with 6 bases separating them. CDR3 size: 13 residues. Germline V gene data show CDR1 as SGHDN and CDR2 as FVKESK. Here the CDR3 DNA reads TGTGCCAGCAGCCCGACAGCTAACTATGGCTACACCTTC. This codes for CASSPTANYGYTF. Full variable domain (outside the CDR3, taken from reference TRBV14 and TRBJ1-2): EAGVTQFPSHSVIEKGQTVTLRCDPISGHDNLYWYRRVMGKEIKFLLHFVKESKQDESGMPNNRFLAERTGGTYSTLKVQPAELEDSGVYFCASSPTANYGYTFGSGTRLTVV.

This chain uses TRBV11-3 with TRBJ2-3, with TRBD1 matching 7 bases. The length of the CDR3 is 15 residues. The J segment lost 5 bases and the V segment lost 0 bases, leaving 5 bases of the junction unmatched. Germline CDR1 SGHNT, CDR2 YENEEA. The CDR3 DNA reads as TGTGCCAGCAGCTTAGATGGGCGACAGGGAGATACGCAGTATTTT. Its translation is CASSLDGRQGDTQYF.

The CDR3, as DNA: TGTGCCAGTTCCCCTCCCGGGGTGTCTGGCTACACCTTC. Its protein is CASSPPGVSGYTF. The chain joins TRBV19 to TRBJ1-2; D unresolved. CDR3 length: 13 amino acids. V shed 8 bases and J shed 7 bases, with 17 bases lying between them. The germline CDR1 and CDR2 sequences are LNHDA and SQIVND (reference sequence).

Here the CDR3 DNA reads TGTGCCAGCAGTGACTCGGGACAGGGGGCCGAGCAGTACTTC. It yields the protein CASSDSGQGAEQYF. The chain has TRBV7-9 and TRBJ2-7, with TRBD1 matching 12 bases. J lost 6 bases, V lost 6 bases, and 6 bases had no gene match. The germline CDR1 and CDR2 sequences are SEHNR and FQNEAQ (reference sequence). The CDR3 length is 14 residues.

This chain uses TRBV9 with TRBJ1-5, with D unresolved. Germline lookup yields CDR1 SGDLS and CDR2 YYNGEE. The CDR3 consists of 14 residues. The V end lost 0 bases, the J end lost 3 bases, and 7 bases lay between the germline ends. Here the CDR3 reads CASSVDGDNQPQHF. The CDR3 DNA reads TGTGCCAGCAGCGTAGACGGGGACAATCAGCCCCAGCATTTT.

This clone came up a few times. The rearrangement joins TRBV6-8 to TRBJ2-6, with 7 bases that match TRBD1. Looked up from germline, CDR1 is MNHGY and CDR2 is SAAAGT. V trimming: 6 bases; J trimming: 0 bases; junction bases outside the gene matches: 8. CDR3 length equals 17 residues. The CDR3, as DNA: TGTGCCAGCAGGACCACAGGGGAGAGCTCTGGGGCCAACGTCCTGACTTTC. Residues: CASRTTGESSGANVLTF.

The V gene is TRBV29-1, the J gene TRBJ2-2; 7 bases align to TRBD1. V shed 6 bases, J shed 2 bases, and the junction held 9 bases outside the gene matches. Germline assignment: CDR1 SQVTM and CDR2 ANQGSEA. There are 15 residues in the CDR3. The CDR3 sequence: CSVRLGQLNTGELFF. As DNA, the CDR3 is TGCAGCGTGCGATTGGGACAGCTCAACACCGGGGAGCTGTTTTTT.

The V call is TRBV19, the J call TRBJ1-1; TRBD1 is a possible D gene (6 bases). CDR1 LNHDA and CDR2 SQIVND come from the germline V gene (reference sequence). V lost 5 bases, J lost 3 bases, and 13 bases lay in between. The CDR3 covers 14 residues. The CDR3 DNA is TGTGCCAGTAGTTCCCAGACAGGATACACTGAAGCTTTCTTT. Translating it yields CASSSQTGYTEAFF. The full variable domain, in which reference TRBV19 and TRBJ1-1 provide the parts outside the CDR3, is DGGITQSPKYLFRKEGQNVTLSCEQNLNHDAMYWYRQDPGQGLRLIYYSQIVNDFQKGDIAEGYSVSREKKESFPLTVTSAQKNPTAFYLCASSSQTGYTEAFFGQGTRLTVV.

This clone was detected once. The chain couples TRBV4-3 to TRBJ2-3; 8 nucleotides align to TRBD2. The CDR3 has 16 residues. Germline V gene sequence: CDR1 LGHNA, CDR2 YSLEER. Germline trimming cut 0 bases from V and 4 bases from J; bases unmatched to any gene: 6. CDR3: CASSQDPAGVADTQYF. CDR3 nucleotides: TGCGCCAGCAGCCAAGATCCAGCGGGGGTTGCAGATACGCAGTATTTT.

Remarks on this clone: Other nucleotide sequences from this sample produce the same CDR3. The genes are TRBV5-1 and TRBJ2-5; unclear D gene. The germline V gene encodes CDR1 SGHRS and CDR2 YFSETQ. CDR3 length equals 11 residues. V lost 2 bases to trimming and J lost 3 bases, with 2 bases between them. The CDR3 is CASSFKETQYF. As DNA, the CDR3 is TGCGCCAGCAGCTTTAAAGAGACCCAGTACTTC.

This clone occurred a few times. The genes are TRBV4-1 and TRBJ2-1; D is possibly TRBD1 (5 bases). Germline V gene sequence: CDR1 MGHRA, CDR2 YSYEKL. The CDR3 runs 16 residues. The V end was cut by 1 base, the J end by 0 bases, with 10 bases between. The CDR3 bases are TGCGCCAGCAGCCAAGTGGACATAATCTCCTACAATGAGCAGTTCTTC. It specifies CASSQVDIISYNEQFF.

The chain is built from TRBV5-1 and TRBJ2-2; weak D call: TRBD2 (7 bases). The V end was cut by 2 bases, the J end by 1 base, with 9 bases between. Germline V gene sequence: CDR1 SGHRS, CDR2 YFSETQ. The CDR3 is 15 amino acids. CDR3 DNA sequence: TGCGCCAGCAGCTTCGGGGGGCAGAACACCGGGGAGCTGTTTTTT. Its protein is CASSFGGQNTGELFF.

This sequence joins TRBV7-8 and TRBJ1-5, with a possible D match to TRBD1 (5 bases). The CDR3 loop spans 16 amino acids. V was trimmed by 3 bases and J by 6 bases, leaving 18 bases between them. CDR1 and CDR2 (germline): SGHVS, FQNEAQ. The CDR3 sequence: CASSLGRGGRVQPQHF. The DNA of the CDR3 is TGTGCCAGCAGCTTGGGTCGAGGCGGCAGGGTTCAGCCCCAGCATTTT. Filled out from reference TRBV7-8 and TRBJ1-5, the complete variable domain reads GAGVSQSPRYKVAKRGQDVALRCDPISGHVSLFWYQQALGQGPEFLTYFQNEAQLDKSGLPSDRFFAERPEGSVSTLKIQRTQQEDSAVYLCASSLGRGGRVQPQHFGDGTRLSIL.

The chain has TRBV30 and TRBJ1-4; tentatively, D is TRBD1 (5 bases). The germline V gene has CDR1 GTSNPN and CDR2 SVGIG (reference sequence). With 1 base removed from V and 4 bases from J, the gap between germline ends came to 19 bases. The CDR3 consists of 17 residues. Written as DNA, the CDR3 is TGTGCCTGGAGTGACTCCTATGGGGCAGGATTTAATGAAAAACTGTTTTTT. Translating it yields CAWSDSYGAGFNEKLFF.

On this clone: This CDR3 is also generated by other DNA sequences in the sample. This chain uses TRBV9 with TRBJ1-1; D unresolved. This CDR3 has 13 residues. The germline gives CDR1 SGDLS, CDR2 YYNGEE. Deletions cut 0 bases from V and 1 base from J, with 4 bases between. The CDR3 DNA follows: TGTGCCAGCAGCGTAGTTCGGAACACTGAAGCTTTCTTT. It encodes CASSVVRNTEAFF.

The chain carries TRBV7-9 and TRBJ2-4; TRBD1 aligns across 9 bases. CDR1 and CDR2 (germline): SEHNR, FQNEAQ (reference sequence). The CDR3 loop spans 16 amino acids. Trimming removed 1 base from V and 3 bases from J; junction bases left unmatched: 4. The CDR3 nucleotides read TGTGCCAGCAGCTTAGTAAGGACAGGGGTCAAAAACATTCAGTACTTC. This gives the protein CASSLVRTGVKNIQYF.

This CDR3 is CASSTGQIFYGYTF. DNA of the CDR3: TGTGCCAGCTCAACCGGACAGATTTTCTATGGCTACACCTTC. The gene calls are TRBV18 and TRBJ1-2; possible D gene TRBD1, 6 bases. Germline lookup yields CDR1 KGHSH and CDR2 LQKENI. The length of the CDR3 is 14 residues. V lost 5 bases and J lost 4, with 14 bases in between.

A few counts support this clone. This chain joins TRBV4-2 and TRBJ2-7, with 11 bases fitting TRBD1. V shed 4 bases and J 6 bases; nucleotides not matched to a gene: 8. The CDR3 length is 15 residues. Germline CDR1 is LGHNA and CDR2 is YNFKEQ. In DNA, the CDR3 is TGTGCCAGCAGCCCGCCGGGACAGGGGGATCGCGAGCAGTACTTC. Protein product: CASSPPGQGDREQYF.

This clone was detected a few times. J is TRBJ1-6 and V is TRBV7-9; 9 bases line up with TRBD1. Looked up from germline, CDR1 is SEHNR and CDR2 is FQNEAQ (reference sequence). V was clipped by 5 bases and J by 10 bases; unmatched bases: 12. The CDR3 extends over 16 amino acids. The CDR3 bases are TGTGCCAGCAGCCAAACCAATAGGGACAGGGACTCACCCCTCCACTTT. Translated: CASSQTNRDRDSPLHF.

The chain links TRBV7-3 to TRBJ1-2; TRBD1 matches at 8 bases. The germline V gene has CDR1 SGHTA and CDR2 FQGTGA. The CDR3 totals 17 residues. The junction had 16 bases not matched to a gene; V was cut back by 5 bases and J by 5 bases. CDR3: CASSPRTGLNPPYGYTF. CDR3 nucleotides: TGTGCCAGCAGCCCCCGGACAGGGTTGAACCCCCCTTATGGCTACACCTTC.

This chain connects TRBV2 to TRBJ2-6; weak D call: TRBD2 (6 bases). The CDR3 covers 15 residues. V lost 5 bases, J lost 2 bases, and 10 bases lay in between. CDR1 is SNHLY and CDR2 is FYNNEI in the germline V gene. The CDR3 region has the DNA TGTGCCAGCAGTCTGGGGGGTACTGGGGCCAACGTCCTGACTTTC. This sequence encodes CASSLGGTGANVLTF. Supplemented by reference TRBV2 and TRBJ2-6, the full variable domain reads EPEVTQTPSHQVTQMGQEVILRCVPISNHLYFYWYRQILGQKVEFLVSFYNNEISEKSEIFDDQFSVERPDGSNFTLKIRSTKLEDSAMYFCASSLGGTGANVLTFGAGSRLTVL.